Shown below are 10 T cell receptor beta chains from a single sample sequenced in a study of cytomegalovirus exposure and HLA in healthy donors. The study ran its PCR with 60 Vbeta and 13 Jbeta primers. The method was immunoSEQ multiplex PCR; TCRdb's version includes in-frame clones alone and lacks a portion of them. The table has 110,000 or so clones, more than 80% seen once. Input material: PBMCs. The receptors come from a middle-aged man in good health and CMV-seronegative.

The chain joins TRBV18 to TRBJ1-1; TRBD1 aligns across 8 bases. This CDR3 contains 16 residues. Looked up from germline, CDR1 is KGHSH and CDR2 is LQKENI. The trim removed 2 bases at V and 4 bases at J, leaving 9 bases unmatched. CDR3 sequence reads: CASSPNNRQGSTEAFF. The CDR3, as DNA: TGTGCCAGCTCACCAAACAATCGACAGGGGAGCACTGAAGCTTTCTTT.

The chain recombines TRBV2 with TRBJ2-2, with a weak D call TRBD2 (5 bases). Trimming stripped 4 bases from V and 6 bases from J, with 12 bases between. The CDR3 runs 14 residues. Germline V gives CDR1 SNHLY, CDR2 FYNNEI. CDR3 amino acids: CASSAPGGAGELFF. CDR3 DNA: TGTGCCAGCAGTGCCCCTGGAGGCGCCGGGGAGCTGTTTTTT.

The V gene is TRBV11-1, the J gene TRBJ1-1, with D unclear. From germline, CDR1 is SGHAT and CDR2 FQDESV (reference sequence). Trimming took 2 bases from V and 5 from J, leaving 12 bases between them. The CDR3 sequence is 14 residues long. The CDR3 DNA sequence: TGTGCCAGCAGCTTAACCAAGGTCGGGACTGAAGCTTTCTTT. Protein: CASSLTKVGTEAFF. The whole variable domain, remainder taken from reference TRBV11-1 and TRBJ1-1, is EAEVAQSPRYKITEKSQAVAFWCDPISGHATLYWYRQILGQGPELLVQFQDESVVDDSQLPKDRFSAERLKGVDSTLKIQPAELGDSAMYLCASSLTKVGTEAFFGQGTRLTVV.

The V gene is TRBV5-1, the J gene TRBJ2-7; D is possibly TRBD2 (5 bases). The V end was cut by 1 base, the J end by 7 bases, with 15 bases between. The CDR3 totals 14 residues. Germline CDR1 is SGHRS and CDR2 is YFSETQ. The CDR3 DNA reads as TGCGCCAGCAGCTTGCGAGGACGATCGGGGGAGCAGTACTTC. Amino acids: CASSLRGRSGEQYF.

This rearrangement joins TRBV5-4 to TRBJ2-3, with 9 bases aligning to TRBD1. This CDR3 contains 16 residues. Unmatched junction bases numbered 11, after V lost 5 bases and J lost 4 bases. Germline lookup yields CDR1 SGHNT and CDR2 YYREEE (reference sequence). In DNA, the CDR3 is TGTGCCAGCAGGCCCCGGGCGTGGACAGGGGCAGATACGCAGTATTTT. Residues: CASRPRAWTGADTQYF. Supplemented by reference TRBV5-4 and TRBJ2-3, the full variable domain reads ETGVTQSPTHLIKTRGQQVTLRCSSQSGHNTVSWYQQALGQGPQFIFQYYREEENGRGNFPPRFSGLQFPNYSSELNVNALELDDSALYLCASRPRAWTGADTQYFGPGTRLTVL.

This clone turned up a few times. This chain joins TRBV14 and TRBJ2-3, with D unresolved. V was cut by 4 bases and J by 4 bases, with 12 bases left in between. Germline V lookup: CDR1 SGHDN, CDR2 FVKESK. The CDR3 covers 14 residues. The CDR3 DNA sequence: TGTGCCAGCAGCCCCTTTGTCCCCCCAGATACGCAGTATTTT. Translated: CASSPFVPPDTQYF. The variable domain in full, with the rest retrieved from reference TRBV14 and TRBJ2-3, is EAGVTQFPSHSVIEKGQTVTLRCDPISGHDNLYWYRRVMGKEIKFLLHFVKESKQDESGMPNNRFLAERTGGTYSTLKVQPAELEDSGVYFCASSPFVPPDTQYFGPGTRLTVL.

The rearrangement joins TRBV7-2 to TRBJ2-2; 10 nucleotides match TRBD2. The V gene's germline CDR1 is SGHTA and CDR2 FQGNSA. The trim removed 5 bases at V and 6 bases at J, leaving 6 bases unmatched. This CDR3 has 15 amino acids. The CDR3 is CASSVTSGTAGELFF. The DNA of the CDR3 is TGTGCCAGCAGCGTAACTAGCGGGACGGCCGGGGAGCTGTTTTTT.

This clone was counted a few times. The chain is built from TRBV4-3 and TRBJ2-7; 12 nucleotides line up with TRBD2. CDR1 and CDR2 (germline): LGHNA, YSLEER. Unmatched junction bases numbered 6, after V lost 0 bases and J lost 3 bases. The CDR3 runs to 17 residues. This CDR3 is CASSQDRGGLAGYEQYF. CDR3 nucleotides: TGCGCCAGCAGCCAAGATAGGGGGGGACTAGCGGGCTACGAGCAGTACTTC.

J is TRBJ2-6 and V is TRBV5-1, with 9 bases fitting TRBD1. The CDR3 loop spans 17 amino acids. Germline values: CDR1 SGHRS, CDR2 YFSETQ. J lost 2 bases, V lost 4 bases, and 7 bases had no gene match. In nucleotides, the CDR3 is TGCGCCAGCAGCGAGGGGACAGGGATCACTGGGGCCAACGTCCTGACTTTC. Protein product: CASSEGTGITGANVLTF.

The table lists this clone with a count of one. V and J are TRBV27 and TRBJ2-7; D possibly corresponds to TRBD2 (5 bases). The CDR3 length is 13 residues. Germline CDR1 and CDR2: MNHEY and SMNVEV (reference sequence). Trimming shortened V by 5 bases and J by 3 bases, and 11 bases separated the two germline ends. CDR3 sequence reads: CASSGGFLYEQYF. The DNA for the CDR3 is TGTGCCAGCAGTGGCGGGTTCCTCTACGAGCAGTACTTC.